This paragraph covers one T cell receptor beta chain sequence. What it binds is not known. The protocol was immunoSEQ multiplex PCR, while the TCRdb copy is restricted to in-frame clones and leaves out a portion. The table shows some 2.3 million clones, with approximately 93% occurring only once. The entry originates in a study of shared clonotypes between healthy human individuals. The study, taken as a whole, reports: Several donors held around 5% of naive CD4 clonotypes in common.

V was shortened by 1 base and J by 3 bases, with 11 bases between the two germline ends. The germline CDR1 and CDR2 sequences are SGHRS and YFSETQ. CDR3 length equals 15 residues. The sequencing input was naive CD4+ T cells from PBMCs. Subset here: CD45RA+ positively selected. V gene TRBV5-1 combines with J gene TRBJ1-5; a weak D match, TRBD1 (6 bases). This TCR was recovered from a man between 18 and 29 years old in good health. Some clones in this sample may be carry-over from other donors' samples. The CDR3 reads CASSLIGGLNQPQHF. The CDR3 bases are TGCGCCAGCAGCTTGATCGGGGGGCTCAATCAGCCCCAGCATTTT.